This entry features one T cell receptor (beta chain) sequence. The CDR3 length is 10 residues. CDR1 and CDR2 from the germline V gene are SEHNR and FQNEAQ (reference sequence). V was clipped by 8 bases and J by 6 bases, with 4 bases between them. The data originate from a study of cytomegalovirus exposure and HLA in healthy donors. The study ran its PCR with 60 Vbeta and 13 Jbeta primers. The data were produced by immunoSEQ multiplex PCR, yet TCRdb's version contains in-frame clones alone and is incomplete. The table lists about 110,000 clones, more than 65% of them singletons. The receptor was derived from a man aged 30-40 years in good health and CMV-seronegative. The chain has TRBV7-9 and TRBJ2-2, with no clear D. The sample was PBMCs. This chain's CDR3 is CASRAGELFF. The CDR3 coding sequence is TGTGCCAGCCGAGCCGGGGAGCTGTTTTTT. The full variable domain, its missing parts supplied by reference TRBV7-9 and TRBJ2-2, is DTGVSQNPRHKITKRGQNVTFRCDPISEHNRLYWYRQTLGQGPEFLTYFQNEAQLEKSRLLSDRFSAERPKGSFSTLEIQRTEQGDSAMYLCASRAGELFFGEGSRLTVL.